The T cell receptor (beta chain) described here comes from a study of cytotoxic CD8 clonotypes in ibrutinib-treated CLL. About the study: Each sample contained, on average, approximately 230,000 productive templates and some 90,000 productive rearrangements.

Overall study results and limits: Public clonotypes occurred uncommonly; on treatment, they contracted or remained stable.

With regard to this clone: The target antigen is unknown. An end of the junction does not agree with germline; a read error may underlie this.

With sequencing, the targeted depth ranged from 1 in 200,000 to 1 in 1 million T cells. Sequencing was performed with immunoSEQ multiplex PCR; in TCRdb, only in-frame clones are kept and a portion is missing. The data hold about 76,000 clones, with 75% to 90% observed a single time. The sequencing here drew on PBMCs, taken after 24 months of ibrutinib treatment. The sequence derives from a human donor with chronic lymphocytic leukemia.

The CDR3 sequence is CASSPALFHEQYF. The CDR3 coding sequence is TGTGCTAGCAGCCCAGCGCTGTTTCACGAGCAGTACTTC. The chain employs TRBV7-7 and TRBJ2-7; D unclear. This CDR3 spans 13 amino acids. Looked up from germline, CDR1 is SSHAT and CDR2 is FNYEAQ (reference sequence). The full variable domain, completed using reference TRBV7-7 and TRBJ2-7, is GAGVSQSPRYKVTKRGQDVTLRCDPISSHATLYWYQQALGQGPEFLTYFNYEAQPDKSGLPSDRFSAERPEGSISTLTIQRTEQRDSAMYRCASSPALFHEQYFGPGTRLTVT.